What follows are 32 T cell receptor beta chains derived from one specimen sequenced in a study of spatial heterogeneity in lung cancer. Study observations and caveats: Within tumors, counts of expanded alpha and beta TCRs tracked tumor mutation counts.

In TCRdb, the 5' RACE reads were re-called with MiXCR into one record per CDR3 protein. Of approximately 5,000 distinct CDR3 sequences in the sample, roughly 7% were seen once. Their cognate antigens are unknown. Indicated time point: sample taken at primary tumor resection. The sequenced sample was lung tumor tissue, obtained at surgery. Receptor source: a male donor with early-stage non-small cell lung cancer.

This clonotype was seen ten or more times. The chain joins TRBV3-1 to TRBJ1-4, with D hard to call. V was cut by 1 base and J by 6 bases, with 9 bases left in between. Germline CDR1 and CDR2: LGHDT and YNNKEL (reference sequence). There are 14 residues in the CDR3. The CDR3 reads CASSQGGTDEKLFF. The CDR3 nucleotides are TGTGCCAGCAGCCAAGGAGGTACAGATGAAAAACTGTTTTTT.

This clonotype was picked up many times. The CDR3 region has the DNA TGTGCCAGCAGCCCTTTAGCGGGTCCCCGCCCCGGGGAGCTGTTTTTT. Translating gives CASSPLAGPRPGELFF. This sequence joins TRBV7-9 and TRBJ2-2, with 7 positions matching TRBD2. The germline V gene encodes CDR1 SEHNR and CDR2 FQNEAQ (reference sequence). The CDR3 has 16 residues. V lost 5 bases to trimming and J lost 6 bases; unmatched junction nucleotides: 12.

By share, this clonotype counts as medium-sized. This chain uses TRBV12-3 or TRBV12-4 with TRBJ2-1, with no clear D. There are 11 residues in the CDR3. V was cut by 2 bases and J by 15 bases, with 11 bases left in between. CDR3 DNA: TGTGCCAGCAGTTTAAACTGGGCTCCGTTCTTC. The encoded protein is CASSLNWAPFF.

This clonotype was counted many times. The chain couples TRBV28 to TRBJ2-5; TRBD2 aligns across 11 bases. Germline V lookup: CDR1 MDHEN, CDR2 SYDVKM. V shed 5 bases, J shed 2 bases, and the junction held 4 bases outside the gene matches. This CDR3 spans 15 amino acids. In DNA, the CDR3 is TGTGCCAGCAGTCCGACTAGCGGGATTCAAGAGACCCAGTACTTC. Residues: CASSPTSGIQETQYF.

This clonotype rates as medium-sized (0.01 to 0.1%). The chain links TRBV10-1 to TRBJ2-3; D unresolved. CDR1 WNHNN and CDR2 SYGVQD come from the germline V gene (reference sequence). The length of the CDR3 is 13 residues. Trimming pared 3 bases from V and 2 bases from J, leaving 6 bases between. The CDR3 region has the DNA TGCGCCAGCAGTGATCCAGACACAGATACGCAGTATTTT. It codes for CASSDPDTDTQYF.

In its sample, this clonotype was seen many times. The V call is TRBV6-5, the J call TRBJ1-3; maybe TRBD1 (5 bases). The germline V and J ends were trimmed by 4 bases and 3 bases, with 7 bases remaining between them. The V gene's germline CDR1 is MNHEY and CDR2 SVGAGI. The CDR3 contains 13 residues. In DNA form, the CDR3 reads TGTGCCAGCAGTTCGGGACGTGGAAACACCATATATTTT. Amino acid sequence: CASSSGRGNTIYF.

In its sample, this clonotype ranks as medium-sized. The chain links TRBV6-4 to TRBJ2-2, with D tentatively TRBD1 or TRBD2 (5 bases each). The V gene lost 10 bases and the J gene lost 5 bases, with 11 bases spanning the gap. Germline V gene sequence: CDR1 MRHNA, CDR2 SNTAGT. This CDR3 spans 12 amino acids. CDR3 sequence (DNA): TGTGCCACGGGGCTAGGGACCGGGGAGCTGTTTTTT. This encodes CATGLGTGELFF.

CDR3 region: CATRVDRQSYEQYF. The CDR3 DNA reads TGTGCCACCAGGGTGGACAGACAGTCCTACGAGCAGTACTTC. The rearrangement links TRBV15 to TRBJ2-7; the D gene is possibly TRBD1 (6 bases). The germline V gene encodes CDR1 LNHNV and CDR2 YYDKDF (reference sequence). The V end lost 6 bases, the J end lost 1 base, and 13 bases lay between the germline ends. This CDR3 contains 14 residues. Filled out from reference TRBV15 and TRBJ2-7, the complete variable domain reads DAMVIQNPRYQVTQFGKPVTLSCSQTLNHNVMYWYQQKSSQAPKLLFHYYDKDFNNEADTPDNFQSRRPNTSFCFLDIRSPGLGDTAMYLCATRVDRQSYEQYFGPGTRLTVT.

This clonotype was detected many times. V usage is TRBV10-1 and J usage is TRBJ1-5; tentatively, D is TRBD1 (5 bases). Germline assignment: CDR1 WNHNN and CDR2 SYGVQD (reference sequence). This CDR3 is built from 12 residues. V lost 8 bases and J lost 8, with 13 bases in between. CDR3 residues: CASGSGGEPQHF. DNA of the CDR3: TGCGCCAGCGGGTCCGGGGGGGAGCCCCAGCATTTT.

The sample holds many counts of this clonotype. The rearrangement uses TRBV12-3 or TRBV12-4 and TRBJ1-3; possibly TRBD1 for D (5 bases). The germline V and J ends were trimmed by 2 bases and 2 bases, with 7 bases remaining between them. The CDR3 spans 14 residues. CDR3 nucleotides: TGTGCCAGCAGTTTAAGAGGGGCTGGAAACACCATATATTTT. Translation: CASSLRGAGNTIYF.

By sample fraction, this clonotype is medium-sized. This rearrangement joins TRBV5-1 to TRBJ2-5, with 10 nucleotides matching TRBD2. Germline V CDR1 and CDR2: SGHRS, YFSETQ. The trim removed 0 bases at V and 4 bases at J, leaving 6 bases unmatched. The CDR3 extends over 16 amino acids. CDR3 residues: CASSLDGSGGSETQYF. The CDR3, as DNA: TGCGCCAGCAGCTTGGACGGTAGCGGGGGGTCAGAGACCCAGTACTTC.

For the CDR3, the DNA is TGTGCCAGCAGCGCAGACCTCCCGCACCGCACAGATACGCAGTATTTT. Protein sequence: CASSADLPHRTDTQYF. The V call is TRBV9, the J call TRBJ2-3; the D is unclear. The CDR3 covers 16 residues. Between the trimmed V and J ends, which lost 3 bases and 1 base, there was a span of 15 bases. CDR1 SGDLS and CDR2 YYNGEE come from the germline V gene.

The chain recombines TRBV12-3 or TRBV12-4 with TRBJ2-7, with 13 bases lining up with TRBD2. This CDR3 has 16 amino acids. V lost 3 bases, J lost 1 base, and 3 bases stayed unmatched. Here the CDR3 reads CASSFGTSGVSYEQYF. The CDR3 DNA follows: TGTGCCAGCAGTTTTGGGACTAGCGGGGTGTCCTACGAGCAGTACTTC.

This clonotype ranks as medium-sized (0.01 to 0.1%). The chain links TRBV3-1 to TRBJ1-5, with D possibly being TRBD1 (5 bases). The ends were cut back, 0 bases at V and 7 bases at J, with 19 bases in the middle. Germline lookup yields CDR1 LGHDT and CDR2 YNNKEL (reference sequence). The CDR3 runs 17 residues. This chain's CDR3 is CASSQDWRGRRIQPQHF. The CDR3 DNA reads as TGTGCCAGCAGCCAAGATTGGAGGGGACGGCGGATCCAGCCCCAGCATTTT.

This clonotype qualifies as medium-sized. The V gene is TRBV20-1, the J gene TRBJ2-1; 10 bases agree with TRBD2. Germline V gives CDR1 DFQATT, CDR2 SNEGSKA (reference sequence). The V and J ends lost 6 bases and 6 bases, in that order; junction bases with no gene match: 14. The CDR3 runs to 16 residues. CDR3 in DNA: TGCAGTGCCGCCGGGGGGAGGACTAGCGGCCTCAATGAGCAGTTCTTC. Residues: CSAAGGRTSGLNEQFF.

Ten or more counts support this clonotype. This chain joins TRBV29-1 and TRBJ2-3; D tentatively fits TRBD1 or TRBD2 (6 bases each). The CDR3 extends over 14 amino acids. Germline assignment: CDR1 SQVTM and CDR2 ANQGSEA. Trimming pared 2 bases from V and 1 base from J, leaving 10 bases between. For the CDR3, the DNA is TGCAGCGTTGAATCGGGGGCTCGCACAGATACGCAGTATTTT. This sequence encodes CSVESGARTDTQYF.

The table lists this clonotype with many counts. V and J are TRBV29-1 and TRBJ2-3; a weak D match, TRBD1 (6 bases). The CDR3 contains 13 residues. The germline gives CDR1 SQVTM, CDR2 ANQGSEA. The CDR3 protein is CAVREGGTDTQYF. The CDR3 nucleotides are TGCGCGGTCCGAGAGGGGGGCACAGATACGCAGTATTTT.

This clonotype is categorized as medium-sized (0.01 to 0.1%). The CDR3 loop is CASSESGAGRNSPLHF. CDR3 DNA: TGTGCCAGCAGTGAATCGGGTGCAGGGCGGAATTCACCCCTCCACTTT. This chain uses TRBV25-1 with TRBJ1-6, with D perhaps matching TRBD1 (5 bases). The CDR3 loop spans 16 amino acids. V dropped 1 base and J dropped 7 bases, with 14 bases sitting between them. CDR1 and CDR2 from the germline V gene are MGHDK and SYGVNS.

Within the sample, this clonotype is medium-sized (0.01 to 0.1%). This chain links TRBV20-1 with TRBJ2-7; 8 nucleotides agree with TRBD2. The CDR3 consists of 16 residues. Unmatched junction bases numbered 15, after V lost 3 bases and J lost 5 bases. Germline-derived CDR1 and CDR2 are DFQATT and SNEGSKA (reference sequence). The CDR3 protein is CSARGTSGVTFDEQYF. The CDR3 coding sequence is TGCAGTGCTAGGGGAACTAGCGGAGTAACGTTCGACGAGCAGTACTTC.

In this sample, this clonotype is medium-sized. This chain uses TRBV13 with TRBJ1-1; possible D gene TRBD1, 5 bases. The V end lost 2 bases, the J end lost 1 base, and 11 bases lay between the germline ends. Germline V gene data show CDR1 as PRHDT and CDR2 as FYEKMQ (reference sequence). CDR3 length equals 15 residues. In DNA form, the CDR3 reads TGTGCCAGCAGCTTAAGAGGGGCCGCGAACACTGAAGCTTTCTTT. Its protein product is CASSLRGAANTEAFF.

The V call is TRBV6-5, the J call TRBJ2-5; D possibly corresponds to TRBD1 (6 bases). V lost 6 bases and J lost 7, with 15 bases in between. The CDR3 loop spans 13 amino acids. Germline CDR1 and CDR2: MNHEY and SVGAGI. The DNA for the CDR3 is TGTGCCAGCAGAATACAGGGCACCGGGACCCAGTACTTC. Its protein is CASRIQGTGTQYF.

This clonotype ranks as medium-sized. The rearrangement joins TRBV5-1 to TRBJ1-1; unclear D gene. Trimming pared 3 bases from V and 1 base from J, leaving 7 bases between. CDR3 length: 13 amino acids. Germline V lookup: CDR1 SGHRS, CDR2 YFSETQ. CDR3: CASSSTPNTEAFF. For the CDR3, the DNA is TGCGCCAGCAGCTCGACACCGAACACTGAAGCTTTCTTT.

This clonotype is medium-sized within its sample. This chain links TRBV6-2 or TRBV6-3 with TRBJ2-4, with unresolved D. Germline V gene sequence: CDR1 MNHEY, CDR2 SVGEGT. This CDR3 is built from 12 residues. The V end was cut by 2 bases, the J end by 9 bases, with 8 bases between. CDR3 sequence reads: CASSYVGRIQYF. CDR3 DNA: TGTGCCAGCAGTTACGTGGGCCGCATTCAGTACTTC.

Sample share makes this clonotype medium-sized (0.01 to 0.1%). The V and J genes are TRBV18 and TRBJ1-1; 7 bases are shared with TRBD1. The CDR3 covers 16 residues. Looked up from germline, CDR1 is KGHSH and CDR2 is LQKENI. V was pared by 3 bases and J by 1 base, with 8 bases of the junction left unmatched. This CDR3 is CASSPVQGQPNTEAFF. The CDR3 DNA follows: TGTGCCAGCTCACCCGTACAGGGACAGCCGAACACTGAAGCTTTCTTT.

This clonotype occurred many times. The rearrangement joins TRBV5-4 to TRBJ2-5, with 10 bases matching TRBD1. J was trimmed by 4 bases and V by 4 bases; bases with no gene match: 4. The germline V gene encodes CDR1 SGHNT and CDR2 YYREEE (reference sequence). The length of the CDR3 is 14 residues. CDR3 DNA sequence: TGTGCCAGCAGCAGACAGGGGGCCGCAGAGACCCAGTACTTC. It codes for CASSRQGAAETQYF.

This clonotype has a handful of counts. V usage is TRBV7-6 and J usage is TRBJ1-5; a weak D match, TRBD1 (5 bases). The CDR3 has 14 amino acids. Trimming stripped 5 bases from V and 7 bases from J, with 15 bases between. Germline CDR1 is SGHVS and CDR2 is FNYEAQ. The CDR3 protein is CASSPDTLGQPQHF. As DNA, the CDR3 is TGTGCCAGCAGCCCGGACACATTGGGACAGCCCCAGCATTTT.

This clonotype is judged medium-sized. The J gene is TRBJ1-1, the V gene TRBV12-3 or TRBV12-4; a weak D match, TRBD1 (6 bases). The CDR3 has 13 amino acids. V dropped 5 bases and J dropped 4 bases, with 11 bases sitting between them. CDR3: CASSPTGFTEAFF. The CDR3 DNA sequence: TGTGCCAGCAGTCCAACAGGGTTCACTGAAGCTTTCTTT.

This chain joins TRBV3-1 and TRBJ2-7, with a weak D call TRBD1 (6 bases). The CDR3 is 14 residues long. Trimming left V 0 bases short and J 6 bases short, with 12 bases between. In germline, CDR1 is LGHDT, CDR2 YNNKEL (reference sequence). The CDR3 sequence is CASSQEGGTGEQYF. CDR3 nucleotide sequence: TGTGCCAGCAGCCAAGAAGGGGGAACGGGCGAGCAGTACTTC.

This clonotype is judged medium-sized. The chain links TRBV7-9 to TRBJ1-1; D gene ambiguous. Germline CDR1 reads SEHNR; CDR2 reads FQNEAQ (reference sequence). Trimming stripped 5 bases from V and 3 bases from J, with 4 bases between. The CDR3 covers 11 residues. CDR3 in DNA: TGTGCCAGCAGCCCATACACTGAAGCTTTCTTT. Protein: CASSPYTEAFF.

This clonotype was counted ten times or more. V is TRBV12-3 or TRBV12-4 and J is TRBJ1-5, with D maybe TRBD1 (5 bases). Trimming left V 3 bases short and J 2 bases short, with 11 bases between. The CDR3 consists of 15 residues. DNA of the CDR3: TGTGCCAGCAGTTTGAGGCAGGGTGGCAATCAGCCCCAGCATTTT. Translated: CASSLRQGGNQPQHF.

This clonotype has ten or more counts. The gene calls are TRBV28 and TRBJ2-5, with D perhaps matching TRBD1 or TRBD2 (5 bases each). The V end lost 6 bases, the J end lost 0 bases, and 17 bases lay between the germline ends. The V gene's germline CDR1 is MDHEN and CDR2 SYDVKM. The CDR3 is 16 amino acids. The CDR3 reads CASSLGVGGYQETQYF. The DNA for the CDR3 is TGTGCCAGCAGCCTGGGGGTGGGTGGTTACCAAGAGACCCAGTACTTC.

This clonotype was found many times. The chain recombines TRBV4-2 with TRBJ2-1; D remains unclear. The CDR3 sequence is 12 residues long. The V gene's germline CDR1 is LGHNA and CDR2 YNFKEQ. Trimming cost V 1 base and J 5 bases, with 3 bases left between them. Here the CDR3 DNA reads TGTGCCAGCAGCCAAGTGGACAATGAGCAGTTCTTC. It encodes CASSQVDNEQFF.